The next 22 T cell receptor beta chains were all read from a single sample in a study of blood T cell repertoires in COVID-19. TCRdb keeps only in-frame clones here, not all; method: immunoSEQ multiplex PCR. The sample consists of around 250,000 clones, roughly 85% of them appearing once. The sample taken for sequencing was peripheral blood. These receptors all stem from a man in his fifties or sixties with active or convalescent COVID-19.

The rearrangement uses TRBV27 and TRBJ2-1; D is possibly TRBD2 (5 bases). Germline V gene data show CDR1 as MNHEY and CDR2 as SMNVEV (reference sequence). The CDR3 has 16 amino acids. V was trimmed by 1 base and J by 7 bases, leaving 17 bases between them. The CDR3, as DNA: TGTGCCAGCAGTTTATATACGGGATCCCTTGAGAATGAGCAGTTCTTC. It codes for CASSLYTGSLENEQFF.

CDR3 in amino acids: CASSQDQTGGSAFF. The CDR3 coding sequence is TGTGCCAGCAGCCAGGACCAGACAGGGGGCTCAGCTTTCTTT. The chain uses TRBV3-1 (or the pseudogene TRBV3-2) and TRBJ1-1; 10 nucleotides match TRBD1. Germline lookup yields CDR1 LGHDT and CDR2 YNNKEL (reference sequence). The CDR3 has 14 amino acids. With V trimmed by 3 bases and J by 10 bases, 8 bases remained unmatched.

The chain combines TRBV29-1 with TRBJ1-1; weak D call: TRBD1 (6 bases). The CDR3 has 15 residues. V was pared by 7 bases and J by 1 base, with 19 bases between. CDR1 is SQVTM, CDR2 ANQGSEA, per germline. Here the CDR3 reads CSASRGGHRNTEAFF. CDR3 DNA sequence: TGCAGCGCCTCCCGGGGGGGACACCGGAACACTGAAGCTTTCTTT. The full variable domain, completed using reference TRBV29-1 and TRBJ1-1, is SAVISQKPSRDICQRGTSLTIQCQVDSQVTMMFWYRQQPGQSLTLIATANQGSEATYESGFVIDKFPISRPNLTFSTLTVSNMSPEDSSIYLCSASRGGHRNTEAFFGQGTRLTVV.

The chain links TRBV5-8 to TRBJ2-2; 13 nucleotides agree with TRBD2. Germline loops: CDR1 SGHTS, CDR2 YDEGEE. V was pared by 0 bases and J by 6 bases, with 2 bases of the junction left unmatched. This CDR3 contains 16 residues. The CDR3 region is CASSLGGLAGSGELFF. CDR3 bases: TGTGCCAGCAGCTTGGGGGGACTAGCGGGATCCGGGGAGCTGTTTTTT.

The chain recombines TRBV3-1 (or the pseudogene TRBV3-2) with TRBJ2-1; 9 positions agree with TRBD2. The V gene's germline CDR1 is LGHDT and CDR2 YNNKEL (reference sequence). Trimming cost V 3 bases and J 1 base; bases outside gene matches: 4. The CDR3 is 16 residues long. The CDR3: CASSHLAGASYNEQFF. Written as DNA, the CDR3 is TGTGCCAGCAGCCACTTAGCGGGAGCGTCCTACAATGAGCAGTTCTTC.

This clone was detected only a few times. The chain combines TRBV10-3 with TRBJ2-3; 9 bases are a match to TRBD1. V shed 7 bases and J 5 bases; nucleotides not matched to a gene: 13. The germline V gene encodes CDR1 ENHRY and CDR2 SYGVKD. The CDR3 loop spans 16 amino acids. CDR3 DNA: TGTGCCATCACTACGAGTAGGACAGGGGTGGGAGATACGCAGTATTTT. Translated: CAITTSRTGVGDTQYF.

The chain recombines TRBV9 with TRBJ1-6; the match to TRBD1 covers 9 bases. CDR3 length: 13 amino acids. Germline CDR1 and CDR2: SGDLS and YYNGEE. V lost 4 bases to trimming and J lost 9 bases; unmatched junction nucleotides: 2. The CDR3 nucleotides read TGTGCCAGCAGCCGGGACAGGGCTTCACCCCTCCACTTT. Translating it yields CASSRDRASPLHF.

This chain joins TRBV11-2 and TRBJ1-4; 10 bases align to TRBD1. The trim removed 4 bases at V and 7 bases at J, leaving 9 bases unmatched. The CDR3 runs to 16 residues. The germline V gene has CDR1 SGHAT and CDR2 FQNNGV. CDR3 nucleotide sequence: TGTGCCAGCAGCTCTACCCCGGGACAGGGGAGTGAAAAACTGTTTTTT. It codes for CASSSTPGQGSEKLFF.

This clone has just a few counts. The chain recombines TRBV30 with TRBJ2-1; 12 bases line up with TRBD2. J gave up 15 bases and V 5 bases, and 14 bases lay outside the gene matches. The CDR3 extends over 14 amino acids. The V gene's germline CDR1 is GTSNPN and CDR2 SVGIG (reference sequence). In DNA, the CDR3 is TGTGCCTGGGGCCCCCTACTAGCGGGGGGCATCCGGTTCTTC. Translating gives CAWGPLLAGGIRFF. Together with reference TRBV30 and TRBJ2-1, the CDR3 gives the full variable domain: SQTIHQWPATLVQPVGSPLSLECTVEGTSNPNLYWYRQAAGRGLQLLFYSVGIGQISSEVPQNLSASRPQDRQFILSSKKLLLSDSGFYLCAWGPLLAGGIRFFGPGTRLTVL.

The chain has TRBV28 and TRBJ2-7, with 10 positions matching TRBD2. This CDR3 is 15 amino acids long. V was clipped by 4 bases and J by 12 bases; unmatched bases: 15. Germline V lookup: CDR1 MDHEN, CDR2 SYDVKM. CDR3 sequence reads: CASSYQLAGPKRRYF. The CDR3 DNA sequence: TGTGCCAGCAGTTACCAACTAGCGGGGCCTAAACGCCGGTACTTC.

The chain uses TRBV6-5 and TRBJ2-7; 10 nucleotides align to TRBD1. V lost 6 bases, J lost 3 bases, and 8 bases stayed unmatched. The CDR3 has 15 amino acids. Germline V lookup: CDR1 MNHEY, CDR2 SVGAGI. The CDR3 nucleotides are TGTGCCAGCAGAAGTCGACAGGGGGCGGGCTACGAGCAGTACTTC. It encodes CASRSRQGAGYEQYF.

CDR3 coding DNA: TGTGCCAGCAGTTACCTAGCGGGAGGGTCGAATGAGCAGTTCTTC. Protein: CASSYLAGGSNEQFF. The chain couples TRBV6-2 or TRBV6-3 to TRBJ2-1; 12 positions agree with TRBD2. The length of the CDR3 is 15 residues. Germline V gene data show CDR1 as MNHEY and CDR2 as SVGEGT. V lost 2 bases, J lost 7 bases, and 3 bases stayed unmatched.

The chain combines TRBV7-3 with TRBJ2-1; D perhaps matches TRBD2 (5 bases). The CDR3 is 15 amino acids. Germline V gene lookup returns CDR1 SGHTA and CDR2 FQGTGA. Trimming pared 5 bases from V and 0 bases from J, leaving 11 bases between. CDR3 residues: CASSGGRLSYNEQFF. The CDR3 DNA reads TGTGCCAGCAGCGGCGGGCGGCTCTCCTACAATGAGCAGTTCTTC.

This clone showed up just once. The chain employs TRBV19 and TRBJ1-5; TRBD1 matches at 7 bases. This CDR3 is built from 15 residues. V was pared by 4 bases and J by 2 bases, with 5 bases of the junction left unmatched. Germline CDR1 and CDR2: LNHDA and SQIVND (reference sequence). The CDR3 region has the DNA TGTGCCAGTAGTAGACAGGGCGCGGGCAATCAGCCCCAGCATTTT. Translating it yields CASSRQGAGNQPQHF.

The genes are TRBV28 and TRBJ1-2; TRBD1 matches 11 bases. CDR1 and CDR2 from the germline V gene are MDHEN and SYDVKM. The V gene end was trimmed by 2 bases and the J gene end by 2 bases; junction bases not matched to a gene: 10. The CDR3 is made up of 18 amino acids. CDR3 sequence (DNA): TGTGCCAGCAGTTTACCGGGTGGACAGGGGGCCGGGAACTATGGCTACACCTTC. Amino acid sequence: CASSLPGGQGAGNYGYTF.

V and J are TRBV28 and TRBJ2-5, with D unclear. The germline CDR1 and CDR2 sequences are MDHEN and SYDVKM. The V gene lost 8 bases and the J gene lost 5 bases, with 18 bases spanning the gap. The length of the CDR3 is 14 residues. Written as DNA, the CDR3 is TGTGCCAGCGCTTTGGCCATGACTGAGGAGACCCAGTACTTC. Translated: CASALAMTEETQYF.

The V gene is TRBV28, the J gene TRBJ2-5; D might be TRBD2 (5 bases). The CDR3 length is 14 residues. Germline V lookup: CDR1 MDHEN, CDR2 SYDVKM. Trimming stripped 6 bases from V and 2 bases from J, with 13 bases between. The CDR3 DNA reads TGTGCCAGCAGGTTAGGAGCGGTGCAAGAGACCCAGTACTTC. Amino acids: CASRLGAVQETQYF.

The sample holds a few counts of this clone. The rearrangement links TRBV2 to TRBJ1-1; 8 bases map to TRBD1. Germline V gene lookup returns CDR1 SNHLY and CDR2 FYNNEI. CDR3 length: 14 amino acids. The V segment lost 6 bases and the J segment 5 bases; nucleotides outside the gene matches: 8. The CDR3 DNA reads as TGTGCCAGCAGCCCTAGGACAGGGAAGACTGAAGCTTTCTTT. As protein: CASSPRTGKTEAFF.

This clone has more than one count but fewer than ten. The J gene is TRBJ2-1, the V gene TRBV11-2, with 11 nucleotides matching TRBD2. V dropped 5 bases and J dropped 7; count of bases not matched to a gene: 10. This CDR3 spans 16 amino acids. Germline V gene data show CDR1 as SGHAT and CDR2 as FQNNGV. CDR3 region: CASSAQLAGEINEQFF. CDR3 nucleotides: TGTGCCAGCAGCGCCCAACTAGCGGGAGAGATAAATGAGCAGTTCTTC.

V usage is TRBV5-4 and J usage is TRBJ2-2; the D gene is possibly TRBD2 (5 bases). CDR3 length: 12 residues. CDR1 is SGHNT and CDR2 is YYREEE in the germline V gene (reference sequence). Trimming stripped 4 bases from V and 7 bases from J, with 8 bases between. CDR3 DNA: TGTGCCAGCAGCCCGAGGGTCGGGGAGCTGTTTTTT. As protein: CASSPRVGELFF. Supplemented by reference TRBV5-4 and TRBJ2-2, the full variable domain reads ETGVTQSPTHLIKTRGQQVTLRCSSQSGHNTVSWYQQALGQGPQFIFQYYREEENGRGNFPPRFSGLQFPNYSSELNVNALELDDSALYLCASSPRVGELFFGEGSRLTVL.

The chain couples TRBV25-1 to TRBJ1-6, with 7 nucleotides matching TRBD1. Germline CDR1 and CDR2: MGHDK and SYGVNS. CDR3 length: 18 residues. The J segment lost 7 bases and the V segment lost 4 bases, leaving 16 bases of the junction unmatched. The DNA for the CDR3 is TGTGCCAGCAGTGGCGAACACTCCGGGACAGCCCCAAATTCACCCCTCCACTTT. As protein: CASSGEHSGTAPNSPLHF. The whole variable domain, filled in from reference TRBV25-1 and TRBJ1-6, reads EADIYQTPRYLVIGTGKKITLECSQTMGHDKMYWYQQDPGMELHLIHYSYGVNSTEKGDLSSESTVSRIRTEHFPLTLESARPSHTSQYLCASSGEHSGTAPNSPLHFGNGTRLTVT.

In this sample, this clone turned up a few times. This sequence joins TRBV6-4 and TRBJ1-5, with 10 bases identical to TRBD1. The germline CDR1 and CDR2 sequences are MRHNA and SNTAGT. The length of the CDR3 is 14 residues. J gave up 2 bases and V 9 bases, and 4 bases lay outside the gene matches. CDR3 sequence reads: CARKGTGGNQPQHF. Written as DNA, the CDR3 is TGTGCCAGGAAAGGGACAGGGGGCAATCAGCCCCAGCATTTT.